A selection of T cell receptor beta chains follows, all from one sample in a study of patients and donors after allogeneic stem cell transplantation. TCRdb independently ran MiXCR on the RT-PCR reads; one entry per CDR3 protein. Seen here are 400,000 to 500,000 distinct CDR3 sequences, more than 15% observed once, and the top ten hold 6.5% to 7.5%. Sequencing was performed on blood, either unsorted or a sorted T cell fraction (not recorded which). Receptors originate from a human donor who was either an allogeneic HSCT recipient or a stem cell or donor lymphocyte infusion donor (not recorded which). It is not recorded whose cells these are; they may come from a transplant donor. The CDR3 runs from the conserved cysteine through the conserved F or W. Fields, in order: clone size, J gene, D gene, V gene, CDR3 protein, CDR3 DNA. D genes are given only for firm matches. Part of the rows lack a size; the others show once, few, many or a class for expanded clones.

>.|TRBJ1-5|.|TRBV4-3
CASSQPGWGVNQPQHF
TGCGCCAGCAGCCAACCAGGTTGGGGGGTGAATCAGCCCCAGCATTTT
>few|TRBJ2-5|.|TRBV5-1
CASSSPGLETQYF
TGCGCCAGCAGCTCACCTGGGTTAGAGACCCAGTACTTC
>.|TRBJ2-3|TRBD2|TRBV20-1
CSGVAGNTDTQYF
TGCAGTGGAGTAGCGGGGAACACAGATACGCAGTATTTT
>many|TRBJ1-1|.|TRBV5-1
CASSWWGRNTEAFF
TGCGCCAGCAGCTGGTGGGGAAGGAACACTGAAGCTTTCTTT
>.|TRBJ1-4|.|TRBV20-1
CSARDLTKGGEKLFF
TGCAGTGCTAGAGATCTGACCAAGGGAGGTGAAAAACTGTTTTTT
>many|TRBJ2-7|.|TRBV5-1
CASSSGTPSYEQYF
TGCGCCAGCAGCTCCGGGACACCCTCCTACGAGCAGTACTTC
>.|TRBJ2-3|.|TRBV30
CAWSVLAGTDTQYF
TGTGCCTGGAGTGTATTAGCGGGCACAGATACGCAGTATTTT
>once|TRBJ2-2|.|TRBV18
CASSPPAGTNTGELFF
TGTGCCAGCTCACCACCTGCGGGAACGAACACCGGGGAGCTGTTTTTT
>few|TRBJ2-2|TRBD2|TRBV12-5
CASGPRLAGPSTGELFF
TGTGCTAGTGGTCCCCGACTAGCGGGACCCTCTACCGGGGAGCTGTTTTTT
>few|TRBJ2-5|TRBD2|TRBV11-2
CASSLVGLADQETQYF
TGTGCCAGCAGCCTCGTGGGTCTAGCGGATCAAGAGACCCAGTACTTC
>.|TRBJ2-4|.|TRBV5-1
CASSLDPGGSKNIQYF
TGCGCCAGCAGCTTGGATCCCGGGGGATCCAAAAACATTCAGTACTTC
>.|TRBJ2-1|.|TRBV2
CASSLRGPSYNEQFF
TGTGCCAGCAGCCTACGTGGTCCCTCGTACAATGAGCAGTTCTTC
>.|TRBJ2-3|.|TRBV7-9
CASSIGGFTDTQYF
TGTGCCAGCAGCATAGGGGGGTTCACAGATACGCAGTATTTT
>few|TRBJ2-7|TRBD2|TRBV2
CAILHSGRELIDEQYF
TGTGCCATCCTGCACAGTGGGAGGGAGTTGATCGACGAGCAGTACTTC
>few|TRBJ2-1|.|TRBV5-6
CASSFSSSEQFF
TGTGCCAGCAGCTTTTCCAGTAGTGAGCAGTTCTTC
>few|TRBJ2-1|TRBD2|TRBV7-2
CASSLDGTNSYNEQFF
TGTGCCAGCAGCTTAGACGGGACTAATTCCTACAATGAGCAGTTCTTC
>few|TRBJ2-7|TRBD2|TRBV29-1
CSVVASGGADEQYF
TGCAGCGTTGTCGCTAGCGGGGGGGCCGACGAGCAGTACTTC
>few|TRBJ2-1|.|TRBV2
CASSAPRVRVVYNEQFF
TGTGCCAGCAGCGCCCCCAGGGTCAGAGTTGTATACAATGAGCAGTTCTTC
>many|TRBJ1-6|.|TRBV2
CASSDTAPPSPLHF
TGTGCCAGCAGCGACACCGCTCCCCCTTCACCCCTCCACTTT
>.|TRBJ1-2|TRBD1|TRBV4-3
CASSQADRGSGYTF
TGCGCCAGCAGCCAAGCGGACAGGGGGTCTGGCTACACCTTC
>.|TRBJ1-4|TRBD1|TRBV20-1
CSAPPDRGELFF
TGCAGTGCTCCTCCCGACAGGGGCGAACTGTTTTTT
>.|TRBJ2-3|TRBD2|TRBV5-1
CASSDSSGGPPDTQYF
TGCGCCAGCAGCGACAGTAGCGGGGGGCCCCCAGATACGCAGTATTTT
>.|TRBJ1-2|.|TRBV19
CASSSDIGGYTF
TGTGCCAGTAGTTCGGACATAGGTGGCTACACCTTC
>many|TRBJ1-2|TRBD1|TRBV6-1
CASSRGQGDGYTF
TGTGCCAGCAGCCGGGGACAGGGAGATGGCTACACCTTC
>.|TRBJ2-5|.|TRBV7-9
CASSFPTAEGETQYF
TGTGCCAGCAGTTTCCCGACCGCCGAGGGGGAGACCCAGTACTTC
>.|TRBJ2-2|.|TRBV14
CASSQDTPRRDTGELFF
TGTGCCAGCAGCCAAGACACCCCACGAAGGGACACCGGGGAGCTGTTTTTT
>.|TRBJ1-3|.|TRBV7-9
CASGREDTIYF
TGTGCCAGCGGAAGGGAAGACACCATATATTTT
>few|TRBJ1-6|.|TRBV20-1
CSARDGRESSYNSPLHF
TGCAGTGCTAGAGATGGTCGGGAGAGCTCCTATAATTCACCCCTCCACTTT
>few|TRBJ1-1|.|TRBV7-9
CASSTIAEAFF
TGTGCCAGCAGTACAATCGCTGAAGCTTTCTTT
>.|TRBJ2-3|TRBD2|TRBV10-3
CATAIVGTSEDTQYF
TGTGCCACCGCCATCGTCGGAACTAGCGAAGATACGCAGTATTTT
>.|TRBJ1-5|.|TRBV18
CASSPKDGSNQPQHF
TGTGCCAGCTCACCAAAGGACGGGAGCAATCAGCCCCAGCATTTT
>.|TRBJ1-2|.|TRBV6-6
CASSYQEIGGYTF
TGTGCCAGCAGTTACCAGGAAATAGGTGGCTACACCTTC
>.|TRBJ2-2|.|TRBV20-1
CSARDLAGKFTGELFF
TGCAGTGCTAGAGATCTGGCGGGAAAATTCACCGGGGAGCTGTTTTTT
>few|TRBJ2-1|.|TRBV20-1
CSARPGIEQFF
TGCAGTGCTAGACCGGGAATTGAGCAGTTCTTC
>few|TRBJ1-1|.|TRBV10-3
CAISGDGATMNTEAFF
TGTGCCATCAGTGGGGATGGGGCCACGATGAACACTGAAGCTTTCTTT
>.|TRBJ1-6|TRBD1|TRBV6-1
CASSTLTGDSPLHF
TGTGCCAGCAGTACACTGACAGGGGACTCACCCCTCCACTTT
>.|TRBJ2-5|.|TRBV27
CASSFNPEGRESWETQYF
TGTGCCAGCAGTTTTAACCCGGAGGGTAGAGAGTCATGGGAGACCCAGTACTTC
>.|TRBJ1-5|.|TRBV5-1
CASSAGRNQPQHF
TGCGCCAGCAGCGCGGGACGCAATCAGCCCCAGCATTTT
>.|TRBJ2-1|.|TRBV3-1
CASSHKRPPGYNEQFF
TGTGCCAGCAGCCACAAAAGGCCCCCAGGGTACAATGAGCAGTTCTTC
>.|TRBJ2-4|TRBD1|TRBV29-1
CSVTTGFIQYF
TGCAGCGTTACGACAGGGTTCATTCAGTACTTC
>few|TRBJ2-7|.|TRBV11-3
CASSLEWNRSSYEQYF
TGTGCCAGCAGCTTAGAATGGAACCGGAGCTCCTACGAGCAGTACTTC
>many|TRBJ1-1|.|TRBV4-3
CASSQEPGQQNTEAFF
TGCGCCAGCAGCCAAGAACCGGGACAACAGAACACTGAAGCTTTCTTT
>few|TRBJ1-1|.|TRBV6-5
CASSYDGGASFEAFF
TGTGCCAGCAGTTACGATGGGGGGGCAAGTTTTGAAGCTTTCTTT
>.|TRBJ2-2|.|TRBV29-1
CSVGGGGGTGELFF
TGCAGCGTTGGGGGAGGAGGAGGCACCGGGGAGCTGTTTTTT
>few|TRBJ1-3|.|TRBV9
CASSVGLRLGNTIYF
TGTGCCAGCAGCGTAGGTTTAAGGTTGGGAAACACCATATATTTT
>many|TRBJ1-2|.|TRBV20-1
CSATGPYGYTF
TGCAGTGCTACAGGCCCCTATGGCTACACCTTC
>many|TRBJ2-2|TRBD2|TRBV4-1
CASSQDRGAGELFF
TGCGCCAGCAGCCAAGATCGGGGGGCCGGGGAGCTGTTTTTT
>.|TRBJ2-1|.|TRBV19
CASSIVFSAGTQNEQFF
TGTGCCAGTAGTATAGTCTTTTCGGCAGGTACACAAAATGAGCAGTTCTTC
>.|TRBJ1-1|.|TRBV27
CASSLYRQEGTEAFF
TGTGCCAGCAGTTTATATCGGCAGGAAGGGACTGAAGCTTTCTTT
>.|TRBJ2-3|TRBD2|TRBV20-1
CSASRAGGIGNTQYF
TGCAGTGCTAGTCGAGCGGGAGGGATCGGGAATACGCAGTATTTT
>few|TRBJ1-1|.|TRBV5-5
CASSLVSGEWTEAFF
TGTGCCAGCAGCTTGGTTTCAGGGGAGTGGACTGAAGCTTTCTTT
>few|TRBJ2-1|TRBD2|TRBV3-1
CASSPALGTSGNEQFF
TGTGCCAGCAGCCCAGCCTTAGGGACTAGCGGAAATGAGCAGTTCTTC
>few|TRBJ1-4|TRBD1|TRBV6-5
CASSSKIRDRGEKLFF
TGTGCCAGCAGTTCCAAGATCCGGGACAGGGGCGAAAAACTGTTTTTT
>.|TRBJ1-6|TRBD1|TRBV2
CASIGQGRTSSYNSPLHF
TGTGCCAGCATTGGACAGGGGCGAACGAGCTCCTATAATTCACCCCTCCACTTT